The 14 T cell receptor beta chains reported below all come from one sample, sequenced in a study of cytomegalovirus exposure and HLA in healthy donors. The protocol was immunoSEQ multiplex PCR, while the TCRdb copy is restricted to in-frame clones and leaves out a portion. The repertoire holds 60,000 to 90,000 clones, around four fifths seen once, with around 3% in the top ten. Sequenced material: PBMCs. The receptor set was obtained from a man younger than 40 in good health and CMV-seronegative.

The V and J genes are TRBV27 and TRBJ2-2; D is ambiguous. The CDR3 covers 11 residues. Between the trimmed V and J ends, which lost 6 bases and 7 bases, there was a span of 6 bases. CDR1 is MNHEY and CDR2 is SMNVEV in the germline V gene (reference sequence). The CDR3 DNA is TGTGCCAGCAGGTCTTTCGGGGAGCTGTTTTTT. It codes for CASRSFGELFF.

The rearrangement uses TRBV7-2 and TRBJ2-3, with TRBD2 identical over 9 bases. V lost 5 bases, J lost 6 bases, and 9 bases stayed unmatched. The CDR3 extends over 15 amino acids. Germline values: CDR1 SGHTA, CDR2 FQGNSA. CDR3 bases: TGTGCCAGCAGCATTATAGCGGGGGCAGGGGATACGCAGTATTTT. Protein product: CASSIIAGAGDTQYF.

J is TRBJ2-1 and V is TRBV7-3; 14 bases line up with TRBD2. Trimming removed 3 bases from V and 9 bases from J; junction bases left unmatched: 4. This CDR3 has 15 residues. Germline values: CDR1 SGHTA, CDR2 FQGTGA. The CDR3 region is CASSFGTSGGGEQFF. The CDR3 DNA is TGTGCCAGCAGCTTTGGGACTAGCGGGGGCGGTGAGCAGTTCTTC.

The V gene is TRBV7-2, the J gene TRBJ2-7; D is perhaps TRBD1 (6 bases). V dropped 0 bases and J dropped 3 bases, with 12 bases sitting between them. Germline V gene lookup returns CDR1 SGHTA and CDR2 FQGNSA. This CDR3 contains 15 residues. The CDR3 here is CASSLALGRGYEQYF. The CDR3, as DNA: TGTGCCAGCAGCTTAGCTCTCGGCAGGGGCTACGAGCAGTACTTC.

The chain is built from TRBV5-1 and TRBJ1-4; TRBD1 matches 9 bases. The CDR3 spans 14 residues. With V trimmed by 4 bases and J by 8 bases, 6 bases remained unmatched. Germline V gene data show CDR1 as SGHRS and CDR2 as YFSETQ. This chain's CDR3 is CASSTGQGGEKLFF. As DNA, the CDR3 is TGCGCCAGCAGCACGGGACAGGGAGGCGAAAAACTGTTTTTT.

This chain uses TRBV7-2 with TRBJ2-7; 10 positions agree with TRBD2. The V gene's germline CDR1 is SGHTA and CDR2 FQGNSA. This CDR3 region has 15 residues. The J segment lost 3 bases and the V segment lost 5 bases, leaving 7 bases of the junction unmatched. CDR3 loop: CASSTGLAEYYEQYV. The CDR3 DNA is TGTGCCAGCAGCACAGGACTAGCGGAGTACTACGAGCAGTACGTC.

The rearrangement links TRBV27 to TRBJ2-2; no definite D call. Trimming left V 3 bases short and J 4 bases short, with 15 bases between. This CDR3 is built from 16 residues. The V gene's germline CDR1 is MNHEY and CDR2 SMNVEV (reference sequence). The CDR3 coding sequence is TGTGCCAGCAGTTTCAGTATCCGTCCCACCACCGGGGAGCTGTTTTTT. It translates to CASSFSIRPTTGELFF.

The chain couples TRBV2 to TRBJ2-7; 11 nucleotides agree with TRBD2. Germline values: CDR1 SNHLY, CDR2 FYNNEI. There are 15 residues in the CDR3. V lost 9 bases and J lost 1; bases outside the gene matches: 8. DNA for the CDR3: TGTGCCAGGGGAAAGACTAGCGGGAATTCCTACGAGCAGTACTTC. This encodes CARGKTSGNSYEQYF. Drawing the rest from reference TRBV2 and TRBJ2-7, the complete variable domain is EPEVTQTPSHQVTQMGQEVILRCVPISNHLYFYWYRQILGQKVEFLVSFYNNEISEKSEIFDDQFSVERPDGSNFTLKIRSTKLEDSAMYFCARGKTSGNSYEQYFGPGTRLTVT.

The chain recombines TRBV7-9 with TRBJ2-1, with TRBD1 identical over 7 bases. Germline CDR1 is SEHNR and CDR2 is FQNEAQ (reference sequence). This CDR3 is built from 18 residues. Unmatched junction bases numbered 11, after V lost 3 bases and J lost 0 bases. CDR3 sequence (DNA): TGTGCCAGCAGCTTTCGGGACAGAGAATTAAGCTCCTACAATGAGCAGTTCTTC. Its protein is CASSFRDRELSSYNEQFF.

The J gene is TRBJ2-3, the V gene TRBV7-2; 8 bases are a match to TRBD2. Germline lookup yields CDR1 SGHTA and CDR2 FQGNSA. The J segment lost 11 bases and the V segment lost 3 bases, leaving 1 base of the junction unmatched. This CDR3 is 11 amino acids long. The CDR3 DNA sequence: TGTGCCAGCAGCTTGGGACTAGAGCAGTATTTT. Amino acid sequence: CASSLGLEQYF.

The CDR3 nucleotides read TGTGCCAGCAGCTTGGGTCTAGCGTATTTCTACGAGCAGTACTTC. This codes for CASSLGLAYFYEQYF. This chain joins TRBV5-4 and TRBJ2-7; tentative D call: TRBD2 (6 bases). Germline CDR1 and CDR2: SGHNT and YYREEE (reference sequence). V lost 0 bases, J lost 3 bases, and 13 bases lay in between. This CDR3 is 15 amino acids long.

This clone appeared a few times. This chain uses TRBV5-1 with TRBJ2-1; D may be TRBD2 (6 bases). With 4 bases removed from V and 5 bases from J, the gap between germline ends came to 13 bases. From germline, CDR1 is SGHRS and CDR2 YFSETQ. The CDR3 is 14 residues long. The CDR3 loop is CASSPGLYDNEQFF. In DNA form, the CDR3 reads TGCGCCAGCAGCCCGGGACTGTACGACAATGAGCAGTTCTTC.

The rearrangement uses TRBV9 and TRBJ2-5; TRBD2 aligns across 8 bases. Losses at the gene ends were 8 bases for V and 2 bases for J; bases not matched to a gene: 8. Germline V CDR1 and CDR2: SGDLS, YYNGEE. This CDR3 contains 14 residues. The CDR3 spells CASSSGGQQETQYF. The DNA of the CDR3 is TGTGCCAGTTCGTCGGGGGGGCAACAAGAGACCCAGTACTTC. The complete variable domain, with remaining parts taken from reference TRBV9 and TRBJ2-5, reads DSGVTQTPKHLITATGQRVTLRCSPRSGDLSVYWYQQSLDQGLQFLIQYYNGEERAKGNILERFSAQQFPDLHSELNLSSLELGDSALYFCASSSGGQQETQYFGPGTRLLVL.

CDR3 amino acids: CASTLGGQGGTGELFF. The CDR3, as DNA: TGTGCCAGCACTCTAGGGGGCCAGGGAGGCACCGGGGAGCTGTTTTTT. This rearrangement joins TRBV28 to TRBJ2-2; D is possibly TRBD1 (7 bases). The CDR3 totals 16 residues. V was cut by 7 bases and J by 4 bases, with 19 bases left in between. Germline loops: CDR1 MDHEN, CDR2 SYDVKM.